This TCR beta chain derives from a study of OX40 agonist ivuxolimab in advanced cancers. Overall study: Patients with hepatocellular carcinoma, melanoma, renal cell or head and neck cancer made up the dose-escalation patients. Those enrolled were around 87% male, with a mean age of around 55 years and ages from roughly 20 to 85. People who had prior anti-PD-1, anti-PD-L1 or anti-CTLA-4 therapy could take part, and under 45% had some.

The repertoire was sequenced with immunoSEQ multiplex PCR; TCRdb's copy has only in-frame clones and lacks some. Of 95,000 to 150,000 clones listed, 80% to 90% are singletons. Anyone with autoimmune disease history or systemic immunosuppression was excluded. The length of the CDR3 is 15 residues. The ends were cut back, 1 base at V and 5 bases at J, with 14 bases in the middle. Per the germline V gene, CDR1 is SGHTA and CDR2 is FQGTGA. The sequencing used CD4+ or CD8+ T cells sorted from blood, collected in a trial of the OX40 agonist ivuxolimab. The chain combines TRBV7-3 with TRBJ1-2; D perhaps matches TRBD1 (6 bases). The sequence came from an adult with an advanced solid tumor such as melanoma, head and neck, liver or kidney cancer. The CDR3 coding sequence is TGTGCCAGCAGCTTAAGAACGGACAGTTTGTATGGCTACACCTTC. Protein: CASSLRTDSLYGYTF.